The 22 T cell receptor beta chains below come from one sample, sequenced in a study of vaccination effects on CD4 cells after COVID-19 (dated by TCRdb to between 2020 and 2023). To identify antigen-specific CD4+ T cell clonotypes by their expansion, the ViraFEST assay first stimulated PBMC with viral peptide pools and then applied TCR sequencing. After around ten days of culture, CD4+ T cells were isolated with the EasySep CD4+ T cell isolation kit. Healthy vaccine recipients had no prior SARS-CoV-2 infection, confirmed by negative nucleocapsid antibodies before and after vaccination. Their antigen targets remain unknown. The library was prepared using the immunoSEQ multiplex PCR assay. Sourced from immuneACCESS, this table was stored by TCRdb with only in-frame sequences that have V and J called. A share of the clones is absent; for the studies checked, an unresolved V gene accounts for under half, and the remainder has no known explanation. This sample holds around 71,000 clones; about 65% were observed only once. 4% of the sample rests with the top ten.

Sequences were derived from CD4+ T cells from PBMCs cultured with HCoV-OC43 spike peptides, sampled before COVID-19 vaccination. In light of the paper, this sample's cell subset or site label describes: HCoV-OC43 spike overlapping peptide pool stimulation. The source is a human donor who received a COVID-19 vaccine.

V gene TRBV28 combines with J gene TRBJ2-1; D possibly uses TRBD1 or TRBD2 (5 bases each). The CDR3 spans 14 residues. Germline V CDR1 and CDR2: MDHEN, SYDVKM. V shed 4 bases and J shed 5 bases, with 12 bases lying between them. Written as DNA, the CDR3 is TGTGCCAGCAGTTACCGGGACGTTGACAATGAGCAGTTCTTC. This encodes CASSYRDVDNEQFF.

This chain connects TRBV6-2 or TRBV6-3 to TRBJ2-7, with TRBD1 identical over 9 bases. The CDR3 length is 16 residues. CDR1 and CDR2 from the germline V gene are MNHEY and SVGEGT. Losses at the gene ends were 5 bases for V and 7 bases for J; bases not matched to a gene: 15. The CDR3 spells CASSPRPGTGIREQYV. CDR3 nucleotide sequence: TGTGCCAGCAGTCCCAGGCCCGGGACAGGGATTAGGGAGCAGTACGTC.

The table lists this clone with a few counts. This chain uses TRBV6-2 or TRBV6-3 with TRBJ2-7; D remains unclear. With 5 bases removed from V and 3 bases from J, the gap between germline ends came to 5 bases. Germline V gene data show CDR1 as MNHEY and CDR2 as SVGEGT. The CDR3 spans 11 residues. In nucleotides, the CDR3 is TGTGCCAGCAGTGATCGCTACGAGCAGTACGTC. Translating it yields CASSDRYEQYV.

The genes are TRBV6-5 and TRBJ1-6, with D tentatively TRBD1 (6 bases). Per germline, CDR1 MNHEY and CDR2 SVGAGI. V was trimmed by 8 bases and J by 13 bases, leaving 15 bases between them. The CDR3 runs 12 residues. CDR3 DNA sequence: TGTGCCAGCCGCTTAGGGGGTATGCCCCTCCACTTT. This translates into CASRLGGMPLHF.

This CDR3 is CASSITVNTEAFF. The CDR3 DNA sequence: TGTGCCAGTAGTATTACAGTGAACACTGAAGCTTTCTTT. The V call is TRBV19, the J call TRBJ1-1; D unresolved. In germline, CDR1 is LNHDA, CDR2 SQIVND (reference sequence). V lost 3 bases and J 0 bases, leaving 5 bases between the germline ends. The CDR3 runs 13 residues. Combining the CDR3 with reference TRBV19 and TRBJ1-1 gives the whole variable domain DGGITQSPKYLFRKEGQNVTLSCEQNLNHDAMYWYRQDPGQGLRLIYYSQIVNDFQKGDIAEGYSVSREKKESFPLTVTSAQKNPTAFYLCASSITVNTEAFFGQGTRLTVV.

CDR3: CASSRDRENSYNEQFF. The CDR3, as DNA: TGTGCCAGCAGCCGGGACAGGGAAAACTCCTACAATGAGCAGTTCTTC. This chain joins TRBV7-6 and TRBJ2-1; 9 bases fit TRBD1. The J segment lost 0 bases and the V segment lost 5 bases, leaving 5 bases of the junction unmatched. The CDR3 consists of 16 residues. Per germline, CDR1 SGHVS and CDR2 FNYEAQ.

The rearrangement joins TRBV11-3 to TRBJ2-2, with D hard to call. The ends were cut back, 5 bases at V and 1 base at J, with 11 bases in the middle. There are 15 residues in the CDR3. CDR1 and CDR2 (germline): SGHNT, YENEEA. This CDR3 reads CASSLRTENTGELFF. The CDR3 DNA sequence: TGTGCCAGCAGCCTCCGGACGGAGAACACCGGGGAGCTGTTTTTT.

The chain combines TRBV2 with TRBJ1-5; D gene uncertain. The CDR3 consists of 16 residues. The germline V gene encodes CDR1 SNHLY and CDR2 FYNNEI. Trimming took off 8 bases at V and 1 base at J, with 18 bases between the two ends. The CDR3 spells CASPFPGRRSNQPQHF. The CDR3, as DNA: TGTGCCAGCCCTTTCCCCGGACGGCGGAGCAATCAGCCCCAGCATTTT.

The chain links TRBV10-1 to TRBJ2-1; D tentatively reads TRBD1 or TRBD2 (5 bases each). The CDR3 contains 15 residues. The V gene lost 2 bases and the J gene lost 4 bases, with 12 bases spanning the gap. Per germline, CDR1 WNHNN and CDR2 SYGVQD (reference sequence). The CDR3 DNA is TGCGCCAGCAGTGAGAAGAGGGGCGTATACAATGAGCAGTTCTTC. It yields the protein CASSEKRGVYNEQFF.

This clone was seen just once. CDR3 sequence: CASSLARRGQETQYF. The CDR3 DNA reads as TGTGCCAGCAGCTTGGCTCGCAGAGGCCAAGAGACCCAGTACTTC. The chain employs TRBV5-4 and TRBJ2-5; D unresolved. V was shortened by 0 bases and J by 1 base, with 10 bases between the two germline ends. This CDR3 is built from 15 residues. CDR1 is SGHNT and CDR2 is YYREEE in the germline V gene (reference sequence).

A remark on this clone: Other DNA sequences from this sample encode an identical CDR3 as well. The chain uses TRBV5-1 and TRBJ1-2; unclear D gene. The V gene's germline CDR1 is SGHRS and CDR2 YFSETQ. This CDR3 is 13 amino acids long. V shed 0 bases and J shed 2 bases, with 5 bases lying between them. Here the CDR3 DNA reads TGCGCCAGCAGCTTGGACGGGAACTATGGCTACACCTTC. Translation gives CASSLDGNYGYTF.

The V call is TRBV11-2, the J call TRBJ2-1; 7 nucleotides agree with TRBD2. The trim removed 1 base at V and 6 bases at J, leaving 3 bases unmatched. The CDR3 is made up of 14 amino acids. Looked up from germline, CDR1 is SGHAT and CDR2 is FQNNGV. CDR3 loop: CASSLGGGVNEQFF. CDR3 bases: TGTGCCAGCAGCTTAGGGGGAGGGGTCAATGAGCAGTTCTTC.

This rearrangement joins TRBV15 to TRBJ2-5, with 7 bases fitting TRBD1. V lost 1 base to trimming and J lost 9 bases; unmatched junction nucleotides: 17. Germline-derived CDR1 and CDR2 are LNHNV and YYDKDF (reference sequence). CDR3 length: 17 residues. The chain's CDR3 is CATSRGGTALGESAQYF. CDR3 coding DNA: TGTGCCACCAGCAGAGGGGGGACAGCACTTGGGGAGAGTGCCCAGTACTTC.

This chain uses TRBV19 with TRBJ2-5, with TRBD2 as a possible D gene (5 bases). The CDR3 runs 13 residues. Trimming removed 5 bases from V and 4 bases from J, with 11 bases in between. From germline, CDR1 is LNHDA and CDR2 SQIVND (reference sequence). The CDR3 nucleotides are TGTGCCAGTAGTGACGAGGGCGGAGAGACCCAGTACTTC. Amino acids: CASSDEGGETQYF.

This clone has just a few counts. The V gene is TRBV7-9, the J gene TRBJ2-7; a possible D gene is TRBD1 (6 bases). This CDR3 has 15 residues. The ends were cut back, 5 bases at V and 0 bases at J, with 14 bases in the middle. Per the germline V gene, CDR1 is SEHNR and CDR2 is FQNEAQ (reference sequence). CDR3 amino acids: CASSRTARDSYEQYV. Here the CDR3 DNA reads TGTGCCAGCAGCCGGACAGCCCGAGACTCCTACGAGCAGTACGTC.

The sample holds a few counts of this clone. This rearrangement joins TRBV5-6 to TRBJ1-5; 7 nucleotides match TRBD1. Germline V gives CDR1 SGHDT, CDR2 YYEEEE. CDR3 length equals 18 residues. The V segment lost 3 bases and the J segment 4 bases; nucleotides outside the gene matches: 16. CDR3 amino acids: CASSYYGGVRGINQPQHF. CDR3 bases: TGTGCCAGCAGCTACTATGGGGGTGTCAGGGGGATTAATCAGCCCCAGCATTTT.

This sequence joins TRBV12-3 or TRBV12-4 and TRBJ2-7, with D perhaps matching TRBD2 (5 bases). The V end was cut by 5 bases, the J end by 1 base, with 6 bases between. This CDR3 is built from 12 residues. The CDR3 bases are TGTGCCAGCAGTGGGAGTTCCTACGAGCAGTACGTC. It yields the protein CASSGSSYEQYV.

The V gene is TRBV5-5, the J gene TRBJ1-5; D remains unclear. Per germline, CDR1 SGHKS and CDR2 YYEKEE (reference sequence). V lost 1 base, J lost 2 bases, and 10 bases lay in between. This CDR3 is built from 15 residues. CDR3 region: CASSLQPGGNQPQHF. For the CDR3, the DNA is TGTGCCAGCAGCTTGCAACCTGGGGGCAATCAGCCCCAGCATTTT.

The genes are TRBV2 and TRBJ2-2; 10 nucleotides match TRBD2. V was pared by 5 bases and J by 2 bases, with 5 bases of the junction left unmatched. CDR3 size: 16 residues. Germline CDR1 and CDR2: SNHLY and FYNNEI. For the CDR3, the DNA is TGTGCCAGCAGTCTAGCGGGGGCGCGAAACACCGGGGAGCTGTTTTTT. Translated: CASSLAGARNTGELFF.

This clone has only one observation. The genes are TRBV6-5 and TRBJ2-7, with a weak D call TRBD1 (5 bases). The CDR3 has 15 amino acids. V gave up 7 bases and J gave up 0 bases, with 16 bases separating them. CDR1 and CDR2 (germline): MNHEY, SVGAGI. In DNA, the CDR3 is TGTGCCAGCACCGAACAGGACGGGCTCTCCTACGAGCAGTACGTC. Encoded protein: CASTEQDGLSYEQYV.

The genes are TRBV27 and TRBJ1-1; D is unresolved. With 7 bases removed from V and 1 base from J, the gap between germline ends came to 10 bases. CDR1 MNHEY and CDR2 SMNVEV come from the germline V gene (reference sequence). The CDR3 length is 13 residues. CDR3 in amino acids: CASKPRGNTEAFF. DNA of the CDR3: TGTGCCAGCAAGCCCCGGGGGAACACTGAAGCTTTCTTT.

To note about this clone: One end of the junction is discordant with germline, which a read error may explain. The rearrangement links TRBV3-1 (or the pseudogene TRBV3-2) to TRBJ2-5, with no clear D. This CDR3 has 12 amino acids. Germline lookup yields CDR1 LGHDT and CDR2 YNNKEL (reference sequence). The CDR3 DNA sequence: TGTGCCAGCAGCCAAGTACTCGGAATGGTTGACTTC. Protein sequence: CASSQVLGMVDF.